This T cell receptor (beta chain) was found in a study of blood T cell repertoires in COVID-19. Per the authors' pipeline: Researchers report that nucleated cell counts were estimated from reference gene primer amplification. Sequencing used immunoSEQ multiplex PCR; TCRdb keeps in-frame clones, though not all of them. Clonal size and the V and J genes are those of that table, whereas D and trimming came from the DNA. The top ten hold approximately 8.9% of the sample, which has 25,000 to 35,000 clones, about 92% seen once. Per germline, CDR1 MNHEY and CDR2 SMNVEV (reference sequence). Trimming stripped 3 bases from V and 0 bases from J, with 13 bases between. This CDR3 has 16 residues.

The source of this sequence is a man between 65 and 79 years old with active or convalescent COVID-19. Sequencing was carried out using peripheral blood. This chain links TRBV27 with TRBJ2-3; D perhaps matches TRBD2 (7 bases). The CDR3 sequence is CASSFRGGASTDTQYF. The CDR3 bases are TGTGCCAGCAGTTTCCGTGGGGGGGCGAGCACAGATACGCAGTATTTT.